This T cell receptor beta chain was sequenced during a study of blood T cell repertoires in COVID-19. Study-level information: The United States, Italy and Spain supplied acute and convalescent COVID-19 samples. Sources were T cells, B-cell-depleted T cells, or PBMCs; the material itself was cDNA or gDNA.

Original analysis: Reference gene primer amplification gave nucleated cell count estimates. The repertoire was sequenced with immunoSEQ multiplex PCR; TCRdb's copy has only in-frame clones and lacks some. That table gives V, J and clone size, and the DNA gave D and trimming. The table has 80,000 to 100,000 clones, about 86% seen once. Germline CDR1 is SNHLY and CDR2 is FYNNEI. The length of the CDR3 is 15 residues. V was shortened by 3 bases and J by 0 bases, with 9 bases between the two germline ends. This chain connects TRBV2 to TRBJ2-1, with D possibly matching TRBD1 (5 bases). Input material: peripheral blood. This TCR derives from an elderly woman in a cohort sampled during active or convalescent COVID-19. The CDR3 protein is CASSETAFSYNEQFF. The CDR3 DNA reads as TGTGCCAGCAGTGAGACAGCCTTCTCCTACAATGAGCAGTTCTTC.